The 9 T cell receptor beta chains in this list originate from one sample, sequenced in a study of shared clonotypes between healthy human individuals. Sequencing used immunoSEQ multiplex PCR; TCRdb keeps in-frame clones, though not all of them. The table shows 2 million to 2.5 million clones, with roughly 95% occurring only once. The naive CD8 population came from CD45RO-negative cells selected for CCR7, without terminally differentiated effector memory CD45RA+ cells. Material: naive CD8+ T cells sorted from blood. These receptors all come from a man aged 18 to 29 in good health.

V usage is TRBV27 and J usage is TRBJ2-7; 8 positions match TRBD1. This CDR3 has 17 residues. Germline CDR1 MNHEY, CDR2 SMNVEV (reference sequence). Trimming cost V 1 base and J 4 bases; bases outside gene matches: 12. The CDR3 loop reads CASSLYGAGGPYYEQYF. DNA of the CDR3: TGTGCCAGCAGTTTATACGGGGCAGGGGGCCCATATTACGAGCAGTACTTC.

This clone was seen a single time. The chain carries TRBV4-3 and TRBJ2-1; D not certain. Trimming removed 1 base from V and 1 base from J, with 11 bases in between. This CDR3 is built from 16 residues. CDR1 is LGHNA, CDR2 YSLEER, per germline. CDR3 nucleotides: TGCGCCAGCAGCCAAGCAGTCCTAGTATCCTACAATGAGCAGTTCTTC. It yields the protein CASSQAVLVSYNEQFF.

The chain combines TRBV7-2 with TRBJ2-7, with D possibly matching TRBD2 (6 bases). Germline values: CDR1 SGHTA, CDR2 FQGNSA. The CDR3 sequence is 16 residues long. V lost 1 base, J lost 3 bases, and 16 bases lay in between. CDR3 DNA sequence: TGTGCCAGCAGCTTAGAGGTGGGAGGATTCAACTACGAGCAGTACTTC. It encodes CASSLEVGGFNYEQYF.

V is TRBV6-1 and J is TRBJ2-3; D is unclear. The V end lost 2 bases, the J end lost 2 bases, and 8 bases lay between the germline ends. The CDR3 loop spans 14 amino acids. Germline CDR1 is MNHNS and CDR2 is SASEGT. The DNA for the CDR3 is TGTGCCAGCAGTGAACACCAGTACACAGATACGCAGTATTTT. It specifies CASSEHQYTDTQYF.

Of note for this clone: The sample holds other DNA sequences that translate to the same CDR3. The V call is TRBV29-1, the J call TRBJ2-7; D gene unclear. This CDR3 contains 12 residues. Trimming removed 3 bases at V and 1 base at J, with 7 bases between. CDR1 is SQVTM, CDR2 ANQGSEA, per germline. The CDR3 here is CSVEVGSYEQYF. In DNA form, the CDR3 reads TGCAGCGTTGAGGTAGGGTCCTACGAGCAGTACTTC.

On this clone: Other DNA variants within this sample encode the same CDR3. This rearrangement joins TRBV5-1 to TRBJ2-1, with TRBD2 matching over 11 bases. The CDR3 is 16 residues long. Germline CDR1 and CDR2: SGHRS and YFSETQ. The ends lost 0 bases at V and 4 bases at J; junction bases unmatched: 3. DNA for the CDR3: TGCGCCAGCAGCTTGGTAGCGGGGGGGACATACAATGAGCAGTTCTTC. Its protein is CASSLVAGGTYNEQFF.

The V and J genes are TRBV6-5 and TRBJ2-7; the D gene is possibly TRBD2 (6 bases). V lost 4 bases to trimming and J lost 3 bases, with 16 bases between them. The CDR3 consists of 15 residues. CDR1 MNHEY and CDR2 SVGAGI come from the germline V gene. CDR3 sequence: CASSSPVGGFYEQYF. CDR3 DNA: TGTGCCAGCAGTTCCCCCGTGGGGGGATTCTACGAGCAGTACTTC.

This chain connects TRBV7-2 to TRBJ2-7; TRBD1 matches at 10 bases. Unmatched junction bases numbered 8, after V lost 5 bases and J lost 4 bases. CDR1 SGHTA and CDR2 FQGNSA come from the germline V gene. The CDR3 consists of 15 residues. The CDR3 DNA follows: TGTGCCAGCAGCACCGGGACAGGGGTCTCATACGAGCAGTACTTC. Its protein is CASSTGTGVSYEQYF.

Notes on this clone: This sample includes further DNA sequences coding for the same CDR3. CDR3: CASSLALAGGPTDTQYF. Here the CDR3 DNA reads TGTGCCAGCAGCTTAGCGCTAGCGGGAGGGCCGACAGATACGCAGTATTTT. V usage is TRBV7-9 and J usage is TRBJ2-3, with 12 bases identical to TRBD2. J was trimmed by 3 bases and V by 0 bases; bases with no gene match: 4. The germline V gene encodes CDR1 SEHNR and CDR2 FQNEAQ (reference sequence). This CDR3 contains 17 residues.